The rows below give T cell receptor beta chains drawn from one sample of a study of cytomegalovirus exposure and HLA in healthy donors. Repertoires were generated with immunoSEQ multiplex PCR, while TCRdb's copy carries only in-frame clones and drops some. The sample includes about 76,000 clones, about four fifths of them seen just once. The sample was PBMCs. These receptors were obtained from a middle-aged woman in good health and CMV-seropositive. The CDR3 runs from the conserved cysteine through the conserved F or W. The order of the fields is J gene, clone size, D gene, V gene, CDR3 DNA, CDR3 protein. D genes are given only for firm matches. Not every row has a clone size; where given, it reads once, few, many or a size class.

>TRBJ2-1|.|TRBD2|TRBV5-1
TGCGCCAGCAGCTTGGACTCTAGCGGCGCGGAGCAGTTCTTC
CASSLDSSGAEQFF
>TRBJ2-7|few|TRBD1|TRBV4-2
TGTGCCAGCAGCCAAATTCCGGGACAGGGGATCTACGAGCAGTACTTC
CASSQIPGQGIYEQYF
>TRBJ2-3|.|TRBD2|TRBV4-1
TGCGCCAGCAGCCAAGGGGCAGCAAGCGGGGTCAAGAGGGATACGCAGTATTTT
CASSQGAASGVKRDTQYF
>TRBJ2-2|.|.|TRBV27
TGTGCCAGCAGGTCCTACAGGGAAACCGGGGAGCTGTTTTTT
CASRSYRETGELFF
>TRBJ2-1|.|.|TRBV18
TGTGCCAGCTCCCTATACAATGAGCAGTTCTTC
CASSLYNEQFF
>TRBJ1-2|.|.|TRBV11-2
TGTGCCAGCAGCTTAGCGGGGGAAGGCTACACCTTC
CASSLAGEGYTF
>TRBJ1-5|.|.|TRBV15
TGTGCCACCAGCAGGGGGACAAGCAATCAGCCCCAGCATTTT
CATSRGTSNQPQHF
>TRBJ1-1|.|TRBD1|TRBV29-1
TGCAGCGTTGTTGGGACAGGGGGCAGGGAAGCTTTCTTT
CSVVGTGGREAFF
>TRBJ1-5|.|.|TRBV28
TGTGCCAGCAGACTTGGGGGCTTTGATCAGCCCCAGCATTTT
CASRLGGFDQPQHF
>TRBJ1-1|few|.|TRBV5-5
TGTGCCAGCAGCTTTCGGCAGGGCTTGGTGAACGGCACTGAAGCTTTCTTT
CASSFRQGLVNGTEAFF
>TRBJ1-2|.|TRBD1|TRBV7-6
TGTGCCAGCAGCGAAGGGACAGGCGGGGTCTATGGCTACACCTTC
CASSEGTGGVYGYTF
>TRBJ1-2|.|TRBD1|TRBV6-1
TGTGCCAGCACCCAACAAGGACAGGGAGAACATGGCTACACCTTC
CASTQQGQGEHGYTF
>TRBJ2-7|.|TRBD2|TRBV10-3
TGTGCCATCAGTGAGATGGCGGGGGACGAGCAGTACTTC
CAISEMAGDEQYF
>TRBJ2-1|once|.|TRBV4-3
TGCGCCAGCAGCCAAGCACGCGAGGGCGCTGAGCAGTTCTTC
CASSQAREGAEQFF
>TRBJ2-4|.|.|TRBV4-1
TGCGCCAGCAGCCAAGGGCTCGCGGGGCCAGTACTAGCCAAAAACATTCAGTACTTC
CASSQGLAGPVLAKNIQYF
>TRBJ2-1|.|.|TRBV11-2
TGTGCCAGCAGCTTCAGTGTCGACAATGAGCAGTTCTTC
CASSFSVDNEQFF
>TRBJ1-1|.|.|TRBV5-6
TGTGCCAGCAGCGCAGGGGTCGCCGGTAATTATATGAACACTGAAGCTTTCTTT
CASSAGVAGNYMNTEAFF
>TRBJ2-1|.|.|TRBV7-2
TGTGCCAGCAGCTTATCTAGCGACAATGAGCAGTTCTTC
CASSLSSDNEQFF
>TRBJ2-7|once|.|TRBV4-3
TGCGCCAGCAGCCAAGACGTCATGCGCGAGCAGTACTTC
CASSQDVMREQYF
>TRBJ2-7|.|TRBD1|TRBV7-2
TGTGCCAGCAGCTTAGAGACAGGGAGCTCCTACGAGCAGTACTTC
CASSLETGSSYEQYF
>TRBJ2-7|.|TRBD1|TRBV6-5
TGTGCCAGCAGTCCCGCCCGAGACAGGGTCTACGAGCAGTACTTC
CASSPARDRVYEQYF
>TRBJ1-1|.|TRBD1|TRBV7-2
TGTGCCAGCAGCTTAGTAGACAGGGGTGGCGCTGAAGCTTTCTTT
CASSLVDRGGAEAFF
>TRBJ2-7|few|.|TRBV18
TGTGCCAGCTCCACAGGGCCGGCGGCCGAGCAGTACTTC
CASSTGPAAEQYF
>TRBJ1-6|.|.|TRBV10-3
TGTGCCATCAGTGAGAATTCAGGGGAGAATTCACCCCTCCACTTT
CAISENSGENSPLHF
>TRBJ2-1|.|.|TRBV11-3
TGTGCCAGCAGCTTCGCGGGGACGGGTAATGAGCAGTTCTTC
CASSFAGTGNEQFF
>TRBJ2-3|.|.|TRBV5-1
TGCGCCAGCAGCTTGGGCCCTACGGATACGCAGTATTTT
CASSLGPTDTQYF
>TRBJ2-5|.|.|TRBV28
TGTGCCAGCACCCCCTTCGAAAGGGCGGGCGGGGAGACCCAGTACTTC
CASTPFERAGGETQYF
>TRBJ2-7|.|.|TRBV27
TGTGCCAGCTCAGACGACTCCTCCGGAGCCTACGAGCAGTACTTC
CASSDDSSGAYEQYF
>TRBJ2-7|.|.|TRBV2
TGTGCCAGCAGTGAAGCGCTTCCGGGGTTTCTGTACTTC
CASSEALPGFLYF
>TRBJ1-5|.|TRBD1|TRBV19
TGTGCCAGTAGTATGGATGGACAGGGGCCCCTGGGACAGCCCCAGCATTTT
CASSMDGQGPLGQPQHF
>TRBJ2-1|.|TRBD2|TRBV7-9
TGTGCCAGCAGCTTCCCCCCTTTTGGCGGCGGGGGAAACAATGAGCAGTTCTTC
CASSFPPFGGGGNNEQFF
>TRBJ2-6|.|TRBD1|TRBV30
TGTGCCTGGAGAACAGGGGGAGCCCGCTCTGGGGCCAACGTCCTGACTTTC
CAWRTGGARSGANVLTF
>TRBJ1-1|.|.|TRBV5-1
TGCGCCAGCAGCTTGGAAGCGCTCTCGAACACTGAAGCTTTCTTT
CASSLEALSNTEAFF
>TRBJ2-7|.|TRBD1|TRBV5-1
TGCGCCAGCAGCTCACAGGGGGGTAAGGGCTACGAGCAGTACTTC
CASSSQGGKGYEQYF
>TRBJ2-1|.|TRBD2|TRBV28
TGTGCCAGCAGTCCAAGGGGAGGGTGGTTATCTTCCTACAATGAGCAGTTCTTC
CASSPRGGWLSSYNEQFF
>TRBJ1-3|.|TRBD1|TRBV4-2
TGTGCCAGCAGCCAAGAGACAGGGGGCAGAAACACCATATATTTT
CASSQETGGRNTIYF
>TRBJ2-7|.|TRBD1|TRBV6-5
TGTGCCAGCAGTGTCCGGGACAGCTCCTACGAGCAGTACTTC
CASSVRDSSYEQYF
>TRBJ2-2|once|TRBD2|TRBV10-1
TGCGCCAGCAGTGAGTCAGTGTCTAGCGGGGTTATCGGGGAGCTGTTTTTT
CASSESVSSGVIGELFF
>TRBJ1-3|few|.|TRBV9
TGTGCCAGCAGCGTAGTCGCGGACACCATATATTTT
CASSVVADTIYF
>TRBJ2-7|.|TRBD1|TRBV11-2
TGTGCCAGCAGCTTAGGCAGGGGGTCTTTCCACGAGCAGTACTTC
CASSLGRGSFHEQYF
>TRBJ2-1|.|TRBD2|TRBV5-8
TGTGCCAGCAGGAGGACTAGCGGGGGGATCAGCTCCTACAATGAGCAGTTCTTC
CASRRTSGGISSYNEQFF
>TRBJ2-7|.|TRBD1|TRBV4-1
TGCGCCAGCAGCCAAGATGCGACAGGGACCTACGAGCAGTACTTC
CASSQDATGTYEQYF
>TRBJ2-7|.|TRBD1|TRBV19
TGTGCCAGTAGTATAGGAAGGGGACAGGCCCGGTTGAACGAGCAGTACTTC
CASSIGRGQARLNEQYF
>TRBJ1-1|.|.|TRBV7-2
TGTGCCAGCAGCTTTCAAAGGGGGAGTAGGGCTGAAGCTTTCTTT
CASSFQRGSRAEAFF
>TRBJ1-6|.|TRBD1|TRBV7-2
TGTGCCAGCAGCTTAGGGGGGACAGGATTGCATTCACCCCTCCACTTT
CASSLGGTGLHSPLHF
>TRBJ2-2|.|.|TRBV7-2
TGTGCCCGGAGGCGGTCGAACACCGGGGAGCTGTTTTTT
CARRRSNTGELFF
>TRBJ1-1|few|.|TRBV6-1
TGTGCCAGCAGTGACAGGGGTGAAGCTTTCTTT
CASSDRGEAFF
>TRBJ1-1|.|.|TRBV28
TGTGCCACGCATACTCCCACTGAAGCTTTCTTT
CATHTPTEAFF
>TRBJ2-7|.|TRBD2|TRBV4-1
TGCGCCAGCAGCCAGAGCGGGGGGGAATCATTCGAGCAGTACTTC
CASSQSGGESFEQYF
>TRBJ2-2|.|TRBD1|TRBV19
TGTGCCAGTATGGCGGGACAGGGTGAGGTCGGGGAGCTGTTTTTT
CASMAGQGEVGELFF